One sample yielded the 23 T cell receptor beta chains listed below, sequenced in a study of blood T cell repertoires in COVID-19. Profiled with immunoSEQ multiplex PCR; TCRdb holds only in-frame clones, not every one. The sample holds approximately 290,000 clones, approximately 90% seen once. Sequences were obtained from peripheral blood. Every receptor here comes from a man between 25 and 39 years old with acute or convalescent COVID-19.

The J gene is TRBJ1-2, the V gene TRBV27, with D tentatively TRBD1 (6 bases). The V end was cut by 3 bases, the J end by 4 bases, with 21 bases between. The CDR3 contains 17 residues. Germline V gene data show CDR1 as MNHEY and CDR2 as SMNVEV (reference sequence). The CDR3, as DNA: TGTGCCAGCAGTTTCGGTGTGGGAGACCGAGGGGGCTATGGCTACACCTTC. It is translated as CASSFGVGDRGGYGYTF.

The gene calls are TRBV3-1 (or the pseudogene TRBV3-2) and TRBJ1-1; 7 nucleotides line up with TRBD1. The junction had 2 bases not matched to a gene; V was cut back by 0 bases and J by 4 bases. CDR3 length equals 14 residues. CDR1 is LGHDT and CDR2 is YNNKEL in the germline V gene (reference sequence). CDR3 in amino acids: CASSQDYRGTEAFF. The CDR3 DNA reads TGTGCCAGCAGCCAAGATTACAGGGGCACTGAAGCTTTCTTT.

The chain couples TRBV30 to TRBJ2-2; D remains ambiguous. The CDR3 runs to 11 residues. Germline CDR1 GTSNPN, CDR2 SVGIG (reference sequence). Trimming removed 2 bases from V and 7 bases from J, with 5 bases in between. The CDR3, as DNA: TGTGCCTGGAGTAATAGCGGGGAGCTGTTTTTT. This gives the protein CAWSNSGELFF. Variable domain in full (rest from reference TRBV30 and TRBJ2-2): SQTIHQWPATLVQPVGSPLSLECTVEGTSNPNLYWYRQAAGRGLQLLFYSVGIGQISSEVPQNLSASRPQDRQFILSSKKLLLSDSGFYLCAWSNSGELFFGEGSRLTVL.

The rearrangement links TRBV24-1 to TRBJ1-2; maybe TRBD1 (5 bases). The V end lost 0 bases, the J end lost 8 bases, and 12 bases lay between the germline ends. This CDR3 has 14 residues. CDR1 KGHDR and CDR2 SFDVKD come from the germline V gene. The CDR3 DNA reads as TGTGCCACCAGTGATTTGAGACAGCGGGAGGGCTACACCTTC. This codes for CATSDLRQREGYTF.

This chain connects TRBV21-1 to TRBJ2-1; TRBD2 is taken as the D call from the table, unchecked against the DNA. TRBV21-1 counts as a pseudogene. CDR3 length: 21 amino acids. CDR3 sequence (DNA): TGTGCCAGCAGCAAAGACGGGACTAGCGGGAGCACCACCTCCTCCTACAATGAGCAGTTCTTC. It specifies CASSKDGTSGSTTSSYNEQFF.

The sample holds a few counts of this clone. The chain links TRBV7-8 to TRBJ2-3; D is ambiguous. Germline V gene lookup returns CDR1 SGHVS and CDR2 FQNEAQ. The CDR3 covers 13 residues. Trimming pared 4 bases from V and 5 bases from J, leaving 10 bases between. The CDR3 spells CASSYTGRDTQYF. For the CDR3, the DNA is TGTGCCAGCAGCTATACCGGTCGAGATACGCAGTATTTT.

This clone appeared a few times. This sequence joins TRBV27 and TRBJ1-5; the D gene is possibly TRBD1 (5 bases). The CDR3 covers 15 residues. Deletions cut 0 bases from V and 4 bases from J, with 10 bases between. Germline V gene data show CDR1 as MNHEY and CDR2 as SMNVEV (reference sequence). CDR3 loop: CASSLSMGGNQPQHF. The CDR3 DNA reads as TGTGCCAGCAGTTTATCGATGGGGGGGAATCAGCCCCAGCATTTT.

The chain joins TRBV5-3 to TRBJ1-2; tentative D call: TRBD1 (5 bases). TRBV5-3 is flagged as an ORF with uncertain function. Trimming removed 7 bases from V and 5 bases from J, with 15 bases in between. The length of the CDR3 is 13 residues. CDR3 in DNA: TGTGCCAGAGGTACCGGGGGGAGGTATGGCTACACCTTC. Translated, it gives CARGTGGRYGYTF.

This chain uses TRBV9 with TRBJ1-4; D is perhaps TRBD1 (5 bases). This CDR3 is 15 amino acids long. Germline V gene sequence: CDR1 SGDLS, CDR2 YYNGEE. V lost 4 bases to trimming and J lost 7 bases, with 17 bases between them. CDR3 nucleotides: TGTGCCAGCAGCACCAGGGCAGCCATGGGTGAAAAACTGTTTTTT. The encoded protein is CASSTRAAMGEKLFF.

The V gene is TRBV25-1, the J gene TRBJ2-3; the match to TRBD2 covers 8 bases. Germline CDR1 is MGHDK and CDR2 is SYGVNS. The trim removed 7 bases at V and 0 bases at J, leaving 6 bases unmatched. This CDR3 has 15 residues. CDR3 DNA sequence: TGTGCCAGCACCCGAGCGGGGGCGAGCACAGATACGCAGTATTTT. It encodes CASTRAGASTDTQYF.

This chain joins TRBV14 and TRBJ2-3; 7 nucleotides match TRBD1. Trimming at V came to 7 bases and at J to 3 bases, leaving 4 bases not matched to a gene. The CDR3 spans 13 residues. Germline assignment: CDR1 SGHDN and CDR2 FVKESK. The CDR3 DNA follows: TGTGCCAGCAACCACAGGGGTACAGATACGCAGTATTTT. Residues: CASNHRGTDTQYF.

This sequence joins TRBV4-1 and TRBJ2-7; 10 nucleotides match TRBD1. The CDR3 has 16 amino acids. Germline V CDR1 and CDR2: MGHRA, YSYEKL. J lost 2 bases, V lost 4 bases, and 8 bases had no gene match. The DNA of the CDR3 is TGCGCCAGCAGCCCGTCCCCGGGACAGGGGACCTACGAGCAGTACTTC. This translates into CASSPSPGQGTYEQYF.

The CDR3: CSVKNRTENYGYTF. The DNA for the CDR3 is TGCAGCGTTAAAAATCGGACTGAAAACTATGGCTACACCTTC. The chain uses TRBV29-1 and TRBJ1-2; D ambiguous. Deletions cut 5 bases from V and 2 bases from J, with 15 bases between. Germline CDR1 SQVTM, CDR2 ANQGSEA. The CDR3 has 14 residues.

This clone was counted once. The chain uses TRBV12-5 and TRBJ1-1; D may be TRBD1 (6 bases). Germline V gives CDR1 LGHNT, CDR2 FRNRAP. Trimming stripped 2 bases from V and 8 bases from J, with 9 bases between. The CDR3 contains 12 residues. This CDR3 reads CASGLTGKEAFF. The CDR3 DNA follows: TGTGCTAGTGGTTTGACAGGGAAAGAAGCTTTCTTT.

The chain employs TRBV27 and TRBJ2-6; 9 bases fit TRBD1. The CDR3 has 15 amino acids. The junction had 4 bases not matched to a gene; V was cut back by 6 bases and J by 4 bases. Germline CDR1 and CDR2: MNHEY and SMNVEV (reference sequence). The CDR3 nucleotides are TGTGCCAGCAGGAGACAGGGGGGCGGGGCCAACGTCCTGACTTTC. It translates to CASRRQGGGANVLTF.

The chain is built from TRBV19 and TRBJ2-2; no reliable D call. Trimming took off 6 bases at V and 5 bases at J, with 10 bases between the two ends. The germline V gene encodes CDR1 LNHDA and CDR2 SQIVND (reference sequence). The CDR3 totals 13 residues. In DNA, the CDR3 is TGTGCCAGTAGACACAGCCAGACCGGGGAGCTGTTTTTT. It codes for CASRHSQTGELFF.

This rearrangement joins TRBV18 to TRBJ2-3, with 8 bases aligning to TRBD2. The CDR3 has 15 amino acids. Germline V gives CDR1 KGHSH, CDR2 LQKENI. V lost 4 bases, J lost 0 bases, and 3 bases stayed unmatched. CDR3 DNA sequence: TGTGCCAGCTCACTTACTAGCGGTAGCACAGATACGCAGTATTTT. Encoded protein: CASSLTSGSTDTQYF.

In this sample, this clone turned up once. This chain links TRBV7-6 with TRBJ2-5, with 7 bases aligning to TRBD1. With 5 bases clipped from V and 5 bases from J, the junction kept 8 bases outside the gene matches. This CDR3 region has 14 residues. CDR1 and CDR2 (germline): SGHVS, FNYEAQ. The CDR3 DNA follows: TGTGCCAGCAGCGAGACTACAGGGGACGAGACCCAGTACTTC. This translates into CASSETTGDETQYF. The full variable domain, rest sourced from reference TRBV7-6 and TRBJ2-5, is GAGVSQSPRYKVTKRGQDVALRCDPISGHVSLYWYRQALGQGPEFLTYFNYEAQQDKSGLPNDRFSAERPEGSISTLTIQRTEQRDSAMYRCASSETTGDETQYFGPGTRLLVL.

The chain recombines TRBV4-1 with TRBJ2-1, with 10 bases identical to TRBD2. The germline V gene encodes CDR1 MGHRA and CDR2 YSYEKL. The CDR3 spans 16 residues. The trim removed 3 bases at V and 8 bases at J, leaving 10 bases unmatched. The CDR3 is CASSQVIAGGRDEQFF. CDR3 coding DNA: TGCGCCAGCAGCCAGGTGATAGCGGGGGGCAGGGATGAGCAGTTCTTC.

The V call is TRBV28, the J call TRBJ1-3; D gene uncertain. V was trimmed by 4 bases and J by 11 bases, leaving 18 bases between them. The V gene's germline CDR1 is MDHEN and CDR2 SYDVKM. The CDR3 totals 14 residues. CDR3 in amino acids: CASSSSGSLGPIYF. The CDR3, as DNA: TGTGCCAGCAGTTCCAGTGGGAGCTTAGGTCCCATATATTTT.

This clone was seen only a few times. The J gene is TRBJ2-7, the V gene TRBV5-1; D call uncertain. CDR3 length: 15 amino acids. The germline V gene encodes CDR1 SGHRS and CDR2 YFSETQ. V lost 4 bases to trimming and J lost 2 bases, with 16 bases between them. The CDR3 sequence is CASSPQVAITYEQYF. CDR3 bases: TGCGCCAGCAGCCCCCAAGTAGCCATAACCTACGAGCAGTACTTC. Full variable domain (rest looked up from reference TRBV5-1 and TRBJ2-7): KAGVTQTPRYLIKTRGQQVTLSCSPISGHRSVSWYQQTPGQGLQFLFEYFSETQRNKGNFPGRFSGRQFSNSRSEMNVSTLELGDSALYLCASSPQVAITYEQYFGPGTRLTVT.

V gene TRBV19 combines with J gene TRBJ2-5; a possible D gene is TRBD1 (6 bases). This CDR3 contains 15 residues. Germline V CDR1 and CDR2: LNHDA, SQIVND (reference sequence). V was clipped by 6 bases and J by 5 bases, with 19 bases between them. The CDR3 loop is CASRSLGGSGETQYF. The CDR3 DNA sequence: TGTGCCAGTAGGAGCCTAGGGGGTTCAGGGGAGACCCAGTACTTC.

This clone was seen only a few times. This chain joins TRBV5-1 and TRBJ2-1; TRBD2 matches at 7 bases. J lost 7 bases, V lost 5 bases, and 9 bases had no gene match. Germline lookup yields CDR1 SGHRS and CDR2 YFSETQ. This CDR3 spans 14 amino acids. The CDR3 DNA follows: TGCGCCAGCAGTAGCGTTCTAGCGGCTAATGAGCAGTTCTTC. Amino acids: CASSSVLAANEQFF.